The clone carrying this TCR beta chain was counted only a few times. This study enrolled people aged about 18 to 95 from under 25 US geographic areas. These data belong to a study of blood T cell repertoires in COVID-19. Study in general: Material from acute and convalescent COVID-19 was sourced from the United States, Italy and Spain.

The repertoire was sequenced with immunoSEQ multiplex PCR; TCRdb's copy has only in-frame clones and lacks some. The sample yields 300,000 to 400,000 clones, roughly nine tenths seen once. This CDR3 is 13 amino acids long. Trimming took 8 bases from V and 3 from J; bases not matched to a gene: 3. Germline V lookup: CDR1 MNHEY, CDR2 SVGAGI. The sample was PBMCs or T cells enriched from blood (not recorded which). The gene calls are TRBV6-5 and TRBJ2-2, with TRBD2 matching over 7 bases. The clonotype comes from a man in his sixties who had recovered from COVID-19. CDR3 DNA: TGTGCCAGCGAAGCGGGGTACACCGGGGAGCTGTTTTTT. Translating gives CASEAGYTGELFF.